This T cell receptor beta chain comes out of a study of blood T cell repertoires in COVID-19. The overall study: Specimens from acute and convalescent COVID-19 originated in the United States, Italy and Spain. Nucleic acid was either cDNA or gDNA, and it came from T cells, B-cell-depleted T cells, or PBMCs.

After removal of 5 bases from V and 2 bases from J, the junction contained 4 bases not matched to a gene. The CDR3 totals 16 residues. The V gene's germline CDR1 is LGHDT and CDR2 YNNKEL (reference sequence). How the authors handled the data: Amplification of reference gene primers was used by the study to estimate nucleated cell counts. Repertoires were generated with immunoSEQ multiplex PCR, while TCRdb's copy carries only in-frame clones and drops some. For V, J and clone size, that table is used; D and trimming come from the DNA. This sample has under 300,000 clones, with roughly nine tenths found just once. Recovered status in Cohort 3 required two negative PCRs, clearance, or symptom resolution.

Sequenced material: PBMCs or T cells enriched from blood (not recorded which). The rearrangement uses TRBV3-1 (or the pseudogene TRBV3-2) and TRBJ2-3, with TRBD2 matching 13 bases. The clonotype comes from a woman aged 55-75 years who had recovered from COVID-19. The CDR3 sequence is CASSKGLAGHTDTQYF. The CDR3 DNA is TGTGCCAGCAGCAAGGGACTAGCGGGGCACACAGATACGCAGTATTTT.